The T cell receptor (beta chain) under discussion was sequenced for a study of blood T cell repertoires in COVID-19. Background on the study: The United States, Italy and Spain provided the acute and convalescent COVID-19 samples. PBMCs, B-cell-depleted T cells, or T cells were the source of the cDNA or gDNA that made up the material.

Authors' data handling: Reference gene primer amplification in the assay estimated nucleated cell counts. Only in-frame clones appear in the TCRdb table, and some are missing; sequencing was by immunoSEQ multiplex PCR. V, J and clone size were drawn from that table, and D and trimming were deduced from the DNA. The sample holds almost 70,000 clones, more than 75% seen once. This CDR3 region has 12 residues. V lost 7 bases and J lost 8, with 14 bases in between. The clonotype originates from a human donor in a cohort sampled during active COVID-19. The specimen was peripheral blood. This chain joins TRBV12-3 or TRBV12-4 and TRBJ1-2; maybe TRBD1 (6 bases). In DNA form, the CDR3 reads TGTGCCAGCATCAAAGAGGGGGAAGGCTACACCTTC. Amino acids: CASIKEGEGYTF.